This T cell receptor (beta chain) was recovered during a study of T cell changes during pregnancy in multiple sclerosis. Sequencing used immunoSEQ multiplex PCR; TCRdb keeps in-frame clones, though not all of them. The data show under 20,000 clones, nearly 90% seen once. The clonotype was recovered from a female donor in good health, enrolled as a control in a pregnancy study. The specimen was CD8+ T cells from peripheral blood mononuclear cells, collected in the second trimester of pregnancy.

This CDR3 is CATEGDGYTF. CDR3 DNA sequence: TGTGCCACCGAGGGGGATGGCTACACCTTC. This sequence joins TRBV19 and TRBJ1-2; possibly TRBD1 for D (6 bases). The CDR3 totals 10 residues. V lost 10 bases and J lost 6, with 9 bases in between. Germline V gene lookup returns CDR1 LNHDA and CDR2 SQIVND (reference sequence). Drawing the rest from reference TRBV19 and TRBJ1-2, the complete variable domain is DGGITQSPKYLFRKEGQNVTLSCEQNLNHDAMYWYRQDPGQGLRLIYYSQIVNDFQKGDIAEGYSVSREKKESFPLTVTSAQKNPTAFYLCATEGDGYTFGSGTRLTVV.